What follows is one T cell receptor (beta chain) and its context. Its antigen is unknown. The sample is drawn from a study of shared clonotypes between healthy human individuals. Study overall: The cohort comprised two women and a few men. Their ages spanned 18 to 49 years. Study findings and constraints: Sorted-subset sequencing was shown by rarefaction to be incomplete despite large depth.

Deep-level running was used for the assay. Genomic DNA belonging to each subset was distributed in equal measure over several immunoSEQ plates. Sequencing used immunoSEQ multiplex PCR; TCRdb keeps in-frame clones, though not all of them. The top ten hold over 0.12% of the sample, which has 2,500,000 or so clones, around nine tenths seen once. Material: naive CD4+ T cells sorted from blood. The subset was: CD45RA+ positively selected. The TCR originated in a man between 18 and 29 years old in good health.

The CDR3 DNA reads as TGTGCCAGCAGTGATACCATCCAAGAGACCCAGTACTTC. Translating it yields CASSDTIQETQYF. This rearrangement joins TRBV6-1 to TRBJ2-5; D remains unclear. The V end lost 3 bases, the J end lost 1 base, and 6 bases lay between the germline ends. Germline CDR1 and CDR2: MNHNS and SASEGT. The CDR3 consists of 13 residues.